The 11 T cell receptor beta chains below were found in one sample sequenced in a study of blood T cell repertoires in COVID-19. Libraries were prepared by immunoSEQ multiplex PCR; TCRdb keeps only in-frame clonotypes and omits some of them. The data contain about 100,000 clones, 85% of them singletons. Sequencing input: peripheral blood. The receptors stem from a man aged 45-60 years with active or convalescent COVID-19.

Only one count was recorded for this clone. The chain links TRBV5-5 to TRBJ2-1; D is possibly TRBD2 (5 bases). The V gene lost 0 bases and the J gene lost 9 bases, with 10 bases spanning the gap. Germline loops: CDR1 SGHKS, CDR2 YYEKEE (reference sequence). The CDR3 runs 13 residues. CDR3 nucleotide sequence: TGTGCCAGCAGCTTGGTGGTGGGAGCTGAGCAGTTCTTC. It yields the protein CASSLVVGAEQFF.

V usage is TRBV9 and J usage is TRBJ1-2; D might be TRBD1 (5 bases). The CDR3 contains 13 residues. Between the trimmed V and J ends, which lost 4 bases and 5 bases, there was a span of 12 bases. Germline V lookup: CDR1 SGDLS, CDR2 YYNGEE. The CDR3 region is CASSLREGYGYTF. The CDR3 DNA reads TGTGCCAGCAGCCTAAGGGAGGGGTATGGCTACACCTTC.

The rearrangement uses TRBV18 and TRBJ2-7; possibly TRBD1 for D (6 bases). This CDR3 is built from 12 residues. V lost 3 bases and J 6 bases, leaving 9 bases between the germline ends. Germline CDR1 is KGHSH and CDR2 is LQKENI. For the CDR3, the DNA is TGTGCCAGCTCACCCCCAGGGGTCGAGCAGTACTTC. Translated: CASSPPGVEQYF.

The genes are TRBV24-1 and TRBJ1-1; 7 nucleotides match TRBD1. Germline V gives CDR1 KGHDR, CDR2 SFDVKD. This CDR3 has 15 residues. J lost 10 bases, V lost 3 bases, and 13 bases had no gene match. CDR3 sequence reads: CATSDASGGTLGAFF. CDR3 nucleotides: TGTGCCACCAGTGATGCCTCAGGGGGGACTTTGGGAGCTTTCTTT.

The chain employs TRBV5-1 and TRBJ2-1; 11 bases are a match to TRBD2. The CDR3 consists of 16 residues. With 3 bases clipped from V and 4 bases from J, the junction kept 6 bases outside the gene matches. In germline, CDR1 is SGHRS, CDR2 YFSETQ. Here the CDR3 DNA reads TGCGCCAGCAGCTCCTTAGCGGGAGGGTCTTACAATGAGCAGTTCTTC. It encodes CASSSLAGGSYNEQFF.

This chain joins TRBV24-1 and TRBJ1-2, with 7 bases fitting TRBD1. V shed 3 bases and J 8 bases; nucleotides not matched to a gene: 8. The CDR3 loop spans 14 amino acids. Looked up from germline, CDR1 is KGHDR and CDR2 is SFDVKD. Here the CDR3 DNA reads TGTGCCACCAGTGATCCCCGGACAGGAGGCGGCTACACCTTC. Its protein product is CATSDPRTGGGYTF.

The chain joins TRBV19 to TRBJ1-5; TRBD1 agrees at 10 bases. Germline CDR1 and CDR2: LNHDA and SQIVND (reference sequence). The J segment lost 7 bases and the V segment lost 6 bases, leaving 6 bases of the junction unmatched. This CDR3 contains 14 residues. The CDR3 sequence: CASRKTGGGQPQHF. The CDR3 DNA sequence: TGTGCCAGTAGGAAGACAGGGGGCGGGCAGCCCCAGCATTTT. The whole variable domain, filled in from reference TRBV19 and TRBJ1-5, reads DGGITQSPKYLFRKEGQNVTLSCEQNLNHDAMYWYRQDPGQGLRLIYYSQIVNDFQKGDIAEGYSVSREKKESFPLTVTSAQKNPTAFYLCASRKTGGGQPQHFGDGTRLSIL.

The rearrangement links TRBV3-1 (or the pseudogene TRBV3-2) to TRBJ1-6; D call uncertain. CDR3 length: 15 amino acids. V was cut by 1 base and J by 9 bases, with 13 bases left in between. Germline V gene data show CDR1 as LGHDT and CDR2 as YNNKEL (reference sequence). The CDR3 sequence is CASSQVRGSGSPLHF. In DNA form, the CDR3 reads TGTGCCAGCAGCCAAGTCCGAGGGTCCGGTTCACCCCTCCACTTT.

The V gene is TRBV24-1, the J gene TRBJ2-1; no clear D gene. Germline CDR1 and CDR2: KGHDR and SFDVKD. The CDR3 is 13 residues long. Trimming cost V 7 bases and J 1 base, with 7 bases left between them. The CDR3 protein is CATSPPSYNEQFF. As DNA, the CDR3 is TGTGCCACCAGCCCCCCTTCCTACAATGAGCAGTTCTTC.

CDR3 sequence reads: CASSLPGTGGNYGYTF. In DNA form, the CDR3 reads TGTGCCAGCTCCCTTCCCGGGACAGGGGGCAACTATGGCTACACCTTC. The genes are TRBV18 and TRBJ1-2; 12 nucleotides line up with TRBD1. Germline lookup yields CDR1 KGHSH and CDR2 LQKENI. Trimming cost V 6 bases and J 2 bases; bases outside gene matches: 7. The CDR3 has 16 residues. The complete variable domain, with remaining parts taken from reference TRBV18 and TRBJ1-2, reads NAGVMQNPRHLVRRRGQEARLRCSPMKGHSHVYWYRQLPEEGLKFMVYLQKENIIDESGMPKERFSAEFPKEGPSILRIQQVVRGDSAAYFCASSLPGTGGNYGYTFGSGTRLTVV.

This chain joins TRBV27 and TRBJ1-2, with TRBD1 identical over 7 bases. Germline V gives CDR1 MNHEY, CDR2 SMNVEV (reference sequence). CDR3 length: 14 amino acids. The junction had 7 bases not matched to a gene; V was cut back by 5 bases and J by 4 bases. As DNA, the CDR3 is TGTGCCAGCAGTAACCGGAGGACAGGCTATGGCTACACCTTC. Its protein is CASSNRRTGYGYTF.